Presented here are 30 T cell receptor beta chains from one specimen sequenced in a study of blood T cells in healthy people across ages. With a J-beta primer mix and a sample-barcoded 5' primer, a second PCR ran roughly 6 to 11 cycles. From the 5' RACE reads, TCRdb called clonotypes with MiXCR, one entry per CDR3 protein. The repertoire has about 1.8 million distinct CDR3 sequences, roughly 50% of them found once; the top ten carry over 2%. Sequenced material: blood. These receptors all stem from a woman aged 35 to 49 in good health.

The rearrangement uses TRBV7-2 and TRBJ2-3, with D perhaps TRBD1 (6 bases). V was clipped by 2 bases and J by 2 bases, with 14 bases between them. Germline values: CDR1 SGHTA, CDR2 FQGNSA. This CDR3 is built from 16 residues. This chain's CDR3 is CASSLNRVSYTDTQYF. CDR3 nucleotide sequence: TGTGCCAGCAGCTTAAACAGGGTTTCATACACAGATACGCAGTATTTT.

A remark on this clonotype: One end of the junction does not line up with germline, which may come from a read error. The chain has TRBV7-2 and TRBJ2-3; possibly TRBD1 for D (6 bases). CDR3 length: 20 amino acids. The germline gives CDR1 SGHTA, CDR2 FQGNSA. The CDR3 DNA follows: TGCGCCAGCAGCTTAGTCCCCCCAGGGGTCCTTGCCTCTAGCACAGATACGCAGTATTTT. It is translated as CASSLVPPGVLASSTDTQYF.

Points on this clonotype: One junction end disagrees with the germline gene, perhaps due to a read error. Here the CDR3 DNA reads TGTGCCAGCCAACACGACGGGAACACTGTAGCTTTCTTT. Its translation is CASQHDGNTVAFF. This chain connects TRBV12-3 or TRBV12-4 to TRBJ1-1; D unresolved. CDR3 size: 13 residues.

The chain joins TRBV28 to TRBJ2-7; 7 nucleotides agree with TRBD1. This CDR3 spans 15 amino acids. V was pared by 4 bases and J by 2 bases, with 8 bases of the junction left unmatched. Germline lookup yields CDR1 MDHEN and CDR2 SYDVKM. The CDR3 DNA is TGTGCCAGCAGTTCGAGGACAGGATTAACCTACGAGCAGTACTTC. It specifies CASSSRTGLTYEQYF.

In its sample, this clonotype was seen a few times. The chain couples TRBV6-2 or TRBV6-3 to TRBJ2-3; possible D gene TRBD2, 5 bases. The V and J ends lost 5 bases and 8 bases respectively, with 14 bases between them. This CDR3 spans 13 amino acids. Germline values: CDR1 MNHEY, CDR2 SVGEGT. The CDR3 reads CASSQRLRGTQYF. CDR3 in DNA: TGTGCCAGCAGTCAAAGACTACGGGGTACGCAGTATTTT.

The gene calls are TRBV29-1 and TRBJ2-3, with D possibly TRBD1 on 5 matching bases. CDR3 length: 13 amino acids. Germline CDR1 is SQVTM and CDR2 is ANQGSEA. The germline V and J ends were trimmed by 7 bases and 0 bases, with 11 bases remaining between them. The CDR3, as DNA: TGCAGCGGAGCAGGGTATAGCACAGATACGCAGTATTTT. Residues: CSGAGYSTDTQYF.

The chain recombines TRBV7-2 with TRBJ2-1; D possibly corresponds to TRBD1 (6 bases). The V end was cut by 5 bases, the J end by 10 bases, with 24 bases between. The CDR3 covers 16 residues. Germline V gene lookup returns CDR1 SGHTA and CDR2 FQGNSA. CDR3 bases: TGTGCCAGCAGCCGAGACCGGATGTCCGGGACACAAGAGCAGTTCTTC. Encoded protein: CASSRDRMSGTQEQFF.

V gene TRBV10-2 combines with J gene TRBJ2-1; TRBD2 aligns across 10 bases. The CDR3 is made up of 16 amino acids. V trimming: 0 bases; J trimming: 7 bases; junction bases outside the gene matches: 6. The germline CDR1 and CDR2 sequences are WSHSY and SAAADI. The CDR3 DNA is TGCGCCAGCAGTGAGTCCCCCAGCGGGGGGGTTAATGAGCAGTTCTTC. It specifies CASSESPSGGVNEQFF.

This clonotype was seen more than once but under ten times. One end of the junction does not line up with germline, which may come from a read error. The rearrangement joins TRBV7-2 to TRBJ2-7; possibly TRBD2 for D (6 bases). This CDR3 spans 15 amino acids. CDR1 is SGHTA and CDR2 is FQGNSA in the germline V gene. CDR3 residues: CASSLGGPPTYEQYF. The CDR3 nucleotides read TGCGCCAGCAGCTTGGGAGGTCCACCAACCTACGAGCAGTACTTC. The variable domain in full, completed from reference TRBV7-2 and TRBJ2-7, reads GAGVSQSPSNKVTEKGKDVELRCDPISGHTALYWYRQSLGQGLEFLIYFQGNSAPDKSGLPSDRFSAERTGGSVSTLTIQRTQQEDSAVYLCASSLGGPPTYEQYFGPGTRLTVT.

This clonotype was recorded a few times. The chain is built from TRBV7-2 and TRBJ2-4; the D is unclear. Trimming left V 1 base short and J 3 bases short, with 7 bases between. Germline values: CDR1 SGHTA, CDR2 FQGNSA. The CDR3 is made up of 14 amino acids. Here the CDR3 DNA reads TGTGCCAGCAGCTTAGGGCTTTACAAAAACATTCAGTACTTC. Amino acids: CASSLGLYKNIQYF.

The gene calls are TRBV20-1 and TRBJ1-5, with TRBD1 matching 10 bases. Germline assignment: CDR1 DFQATT and CDR2 SNEGSKA (reference sequence). This CDR3 has 13 amino acids. Germline trimming cut 3 bases from V and 9 bases from J; bases unmatched to any gene: 5. The CDR3 nucleotides are TGCAGTGCTAGCGGGACAGGGGATTGGCCCCAGCATTTT. Translated: CSASGTGDWPQHF.

This clonotype was detected a few times. The genes are TRBV11-2 and TRBJ2-5; 7 bases match TRBD1. Germline values: CDR1 SGHAT, CDR2 FQNNGV. J was trimmed by 1 base and V by 0 bases; bases with no gene match: 11. The CDR3 spans 18 residues. DNA of the CDR3: TGTGCCAGCAGCTTAGAATACCAGCTTAGGGACAGCCAAGAGACCCAGTACTTC. Protein product: CASSLEYQLRDSQETQYF.

The chain carries TRBV29-1 and TRBJ2-5; TRBD1 or TRBD2 may be the D gene (5 bases each). This CDR3 contains 14 residues. Trimming took off 3 bases at V and 11 bases at J, with 22 bases between the two ends. Germline-derived CDR1 and CDR2 are SQVTM and ANQGSEA. The CDR3 is CSVDGGEGYNEQYF. CDR3 nucleotides: TGCAGCGTTGATGGGGGAGAGGGATACAATGAGCAGTACTTC. Variable domain in full (rest from reference TRBV29-1 and TRBJ2-5): SAVISQKPSRDICQRGTSLTIQCQVDSQVTMMFWYRQQPGQSLTLIATANQGSEATYESGFVIDKFPISRPNLTFSTLTVSNMSPEDSSIYLCSVDGGEGYNEQYFGPGTRLLVL.

The gene calls are TRBV7-6 and TRBJ2-7, with D tentatively TRBD1 or TRBD2 (5 bases each). V lost 5 bases, J lost 4 bases, and 15 bases lay in between. The CDR3 covers 14 residues. Germline loops: CDR1 SGHVS, CDR2 FNYEAQ. As DNA, the CDR3 is TGTGCCAGCAGCGGCTCCGGGACCCCTTACGAGCAGTACTTC. Encoded protein: CASSGSGTPYEQYF.

The chain is built from TRBV4-3 and TRBJ1-1; D unclear. CDR3 size: 13 residues. Germline-derived CDR1 and CDR2 are LGHNA and YSLEER. The germline V and J ends were trimmed by 2 bases and 2 bases, with 6 bases remaining between them. This CDR3 is CASSQTLNTEAFF. CDR3 nucleotides: TGCGCCAGCAGCCAAACTTTAAACACTGAAGCTTTCTTT.

The chain employs TRBV7-9 and TRBJ1-2; D unresolved. The CDR3 runs to 11 residues. CDR1 is SEHNR and CDR2 is FQNEAQ in the germline V gene (reference sequence). With 1 base removed from V and 5 bases from J, the gap between germline ends came to 2 bases. The CDR3 nucleotides read TGTGCCAGCAGCTTAGAGTATGGCTACACCTTC. This encodes CASSLEYGYTF.

DNA of the CDR3: TGCAGCGTCGGGAGGGGACAGCAAGAGACCCAGTTCTTC. It codes for CSVGRGQQETQFF. This chain connects TRBV29-1 to TRBJ2-5, with a tentative D call TRBD2 (8 bases). The DNA matches TRBJ2-1 better at its end, which makes the J call doubtful. The germline CDR1 and CDR2 sequences are SQVTM and ANQGSEA. This CDR3 has 13 residues.

This chain uses TRBV29-1 with TRBJ2-1, with TRBD2 identical over 9 bases. V lost 5 bases and J lost 5; bases outside the gene matches: 7. The CDR3 loop spans 14 amino acids. Germline values: CDR1 SQVTM, CDR2 ANQGSEA. The CDR3 sequence is CSVSAGGLHNEQFF. DNA for the CDR3: TGCAGCGTTTCTGCGGGGGGGCTCCACAATGAGCAGTTCTTC.

This clonotype was observed a handful of times. J is TRBJ2-6 and V is TRBV5-6, with 10 bases matching TRBD1. The CDR3 consists of 17 residues. The V gene's germline CDR1 is SGHDT and CDR2 YYEEEE. V trimming: 4 bases; J trimming: 2 bases; junction bases outside the gene matches: 6. In DNA, the CDR3 is TGTGCCAGCAGCGTCGGGACAGGGGTGACTGGGGCCAACGTCCTGACTTTC. This codes for CASSVGTGVTGANVLTF.

As to this clonotype: A much more abundant neighbour one base away suggests this may be a read error. The J gene is TRBJ2-7, the V gene TRBV12-3 or TRBV12-4; D is perhaps TRBD2 (7 bases). V lost 6 bases and J lost 6, with 15 bases in between. The CDR3 is made up of 13 amino acids. This CDR3 reads CASRSGGQLEQYF. The DNA for the CDR3 is TGTGCCAGCAGATCCGGGGGGCAGCTCGAGCAGTACTTC.

The V and J genes are TRBV7-2 and TRBJ1-1; tentatively, D is TRBD1 (5 bases). V gave up 3 bases and J gave up 3 bases, with 11 bases separating them. The CDR3 runs 14 residues. Germline CDR1 SGHTA, CDR2 FQGNSA. CDR3 loop: CASSFPSGDTEAFF. In nucleotides, the CDR3 is TGTGCCAGCAGCTTCCCCTCGGGGGACACTGAAGCTTTCTTT.

The sample holds a few counts of this clonotype. This chain uses TRBV10-3 with TRBJ2-1; D is possibly TRBD1 (5 bases). In germline, CDR1 is ENHRY, CDR2 SYGVKD. Between the trimmed V and J ends, which lost 1 base and 5 bases, there was a span of 6 bases. The CDR3 extends over 13 amino acids. The CDR3 bases are TGTGCCATCAGTGAGTTGGGGCACAATGAGCAGTTCTTC. It codes for CAISELGHNEQFF.

The J gene is TRBJ2-5, the V gene TRBV21-1; the table names TRBD2, a call not compared with the DNA. The J call may be in error: the DNA end matches TRBJ2-7 better. TRBV21-1 is a pseudogene locus. This CDR3 has 18 residues. The CDR3, as DNA: TGTGCCAGCAGCAAAATCTTCGAGGGGCCAACACTACACTACGAGCAGTACTTC. This sequence encodes CASSKIFEGPTLHYEQYF.

This clonotype appeared a few times. The chain links TRBV28 to TRBJ2-3, with 10 nucleotides matching TRBD2. The V gene's germline CDR1 is MDHEN and CDR2 SYDVKM. The V segment lost 5 bases and the J segment 8 bases; nucleotides outside the gene matches: 7. The CDR3 totals 14 residues. The CDR3 DNA reads TGTGCCAGCAGTCCTAGCGGGGGTGCGGGTACGCAGTATTTT. It codes for CASSPSGGAGTQYF.

This clonotype was counted between two and nine times. This chain links TRBV5-1 with TRBJ2-3; 7 bases map to TRBD2. Per the germline V gene, CDR1 is SGHRS and CDR2 is YFSETQ. This CDR3 contains 15 residues. V gave up 4 bases and J gave up 2 bases; unmatched junction bases: 7. CDR3 coding DNA: TGCGCCAGCAGCATCCGGACTAGTTCCACAGATACGCAGTATTTT. Translation gives CASSIRTSSTDTQYF.

J is TRBJ1-1 and V is TRBV4-2; TRBD1 aligns across 8 bases. With 3 bases clipped from V and 4 bases from J, the junction kept 4 bases outside the gene matches. Looked up from germline, CDR1 is LGHNA and CDR2 is YNFKEQ. The CDR3 loop spans 14 amino acids. This CDR3 is CASSQDRDVTEAFF. The CDR3 coding sequence is TGTGCCAGCAGCCAGGACAGGGATGTCACTGAAGCTTTCTTT.

The chain uses TRBV7-2 and TRBJ2-5; no clear D. Germline loops: CDR1 SGHTA, CDR2 FQGNSA. Trimming removed 5 bases from V and 2 bases from J, with 12 bases in between. CDR3 length: 14 amino acids. CDR3 DNA: TGTGCCAGCAGCCCAGAGAACTTTCAAGAGACCCAGTACTTC. Protein product: CASSPENFQETQYF.

CDR3 protein: CSARGGIYNEQFF. The CDR3 DNA sequence: TGCAGTGCTAGAGGGGGAATCTACAATGAGCAGTTCTTC. The chain links TRBV20-1 to TRBJ2-1; unclear D gene. This CDR3 spans 13 amino acids. Trimming took 1 base from V and 3 from J, leaving 7 bases between them. Germline V lookup: CDR1 DFQATT, CDR2 SNEGSKA (reference sequence).

This clonotype was found a few times. V and J are TRBV9 and TRBJ1-4; D gene ambiguous. CDR1 SGDLS and CDR2 YYNGEE come from the germline V gene. Trimming removed 0 bases at V and 0 bases at J, with 3 bases between. The CDR3 contains 14 residues. CDR3 nucleotide sequence: TGTGCCAGCAGCGTAGATGCAACTAATGAAAAACTGTTTTTT. Translating gives CASSVDATNEKLFF.

A single count supports this clonotype. The V gene is TRBV7-2, the J gene TRBJ1-1, with a weak D call TRBD1 (6 bases). From germline, CDR1 is SGHTA and CDR2 FQGNSA. The V and J ends lost 2 bases and 7 bases respectively, with 17 bases between them. The CDR3 is 15 amino acids. The CDR3 protein is CASSLTGTKSLEAFF. CDR3 sequence (DNA): TGTGCCAGCAGCTTAACCGGGACAAAAAGCCTTGAAGCTTTCTTT.